The 32 T cell receptor gamma chains below were found in one sample sequenced in a study of γδ T cells in repeated Plasmodium falciparum infection. Gammadelta T cells were flow-sorted from PBMC into Vgamma9/Vdelta2+ and Vdelta2-negative populations for bulk analysis. TCRdb redid the clone calls on the multiplex PCR reads with CATT. Among some 30,000 gamma-chain clones listed, approximately 1.5% were seen once. Input material: gamma-delta T cells from blood. The receptors shown here come from a pool of human donors (malaria-infected and uninfected, not separated).

V is TRGV5 and J is TRGJ1 or TRGJ2. In the absence of a J gene in TCRdb, the DNA was matched to germline to assign it here. V shed 4 bases and J 9 bases; nucleotides not matched to a gene: 12. Germline loops: CDR1 VINAFY, CDR2 YDVSNSKD. The CDR3 loop spans 13 amino acids. Here the CDR3 reads CATWETRNGKKLF. CDR3 DNA sequence: TGTGCCACCTGGGAAACCCGAAACGGTAAGAAACTCTTT.

This clone occurred a few times. The TCRdb protein, from a much larger clone, departs from this DNA's translation at residue 9, likely by read error; the protein shown derives from the DNA. V and J are TRGV9 and TRGJP. In the absence of a J gene in TCRdb, the DNA was matched to germline to assign it here. This CDR3 has 17 amino acids. V lost 0 bases, J lost 9 bases, and 8 bases stayed unmatched. The germline CDR1 and CDR2 sequences are GITISATS and ISYDGTV (reference sequence). For the CDR3, the DNA is TGTGCCTTGTGGGAGGTGAGGAGGGGGTTGGGCAAAAAAATCAAGGTATTT. It codes for CALWEVRRGLGKKIKVF.

This clone was seen only a few times. The protein in TCRdb stems from a much larger clone and differs at residue 8 from this DNA's translation, likely a read error; here the protein is translated from the DNA. J is TRGJP2 and V is TRGV5. The J gene, left out of TCRdb, was set here by checking the DNA against germline. This CDR3 has 14 residues. The V segment lost 2 bases and the J segment 6 bases; nucleotides outside the gene matches: 6. CDR1 is VINAFY, CDR2 YDVSNSKD, per germline. CDR3 protein: CATWDKRGDWIKTF. DNA for the CDR3: TGTGCCACCTGGGACAAACGTGGTGATTGGATCAAGACGTTT.

This clone came up a few times. TCRdb's entry gives the protein of a much larger clone, which mismatches this DNA's translation at residue 5, likely from a read error; the protein reported here is translated from the DNA. This chain joins TRGV4 and TRGJ1 or TRGJ2. As TCRdb names no J gene, one was assigned here on the basis of a DNA match to germline. V trimming: 6 bases; J trimming: 9 bases; junction bases outside the gene matches: 11. The CDR3 consists of 12 residues. Per germline, CDR1 EGSTGY and CDR2 YDSYTSSV. CDR3 in DNA: TGTGCCACCTGGAATGTCGCCCTTAAGAAACTCTTT. Protein: CATWNVALKKLF.

This clone was found many times. A much more abundant neighbour one base away suggests this may be a read error. The chain uses TRGV9 and TRGJ1 or TRGJ2. V was clipped by 0 bases and J by 3 bases; unmatched bases: 5. Germline-derived CDR1 and CDR2 are GITISATS and ISYDGTV (reference sequence). The CDR3 totals 14 residues. The CDR3 loop is CALWEVRCYYKKLF. Here the CDR3 DNA reads TGTGCCTTGTGGGAGGTGCGTTGTTATTATAAGAAACTCTTT.

As to this clone: The amino acid sequence in TCRdb belongs to a much larger clone and departs from this DNA's translation at residue 9, likely a sequencing read error; the sequence shown is translated from the DNA. The V and J genes are TRGV9 and TRGJP. The J gene, missing from TCRdb, was assigned here through DNA to germline matching. Germline CDR1 and CDR2: GITISATS and ISYDGTV (reference sequence). This CDR3 is built from 17 residues. Trimming cost V 3 bases and J 9 bases; bases outside gene matches: 11. This CDR3 reads CALWEPREGLGKKIKVF. CDR3 sequence (DNA): TGTGCCTTGTGGGAGCCTCGGGAAGGGTTGGGCAAAAAAATCAAGGTATTT.

This clone was observed many times. The rearrangement uses TRGV9 and TRGJ1 or TRGJ2. Germline trimming cut 2 bases from V and 2 bases from J; bases unmatched to any gene: 6. CDR1 GITISATS and CDR2 ISYDGTV come from the germline V gene (reference sequence). The CDR3 is made up of 14 amino acids. The CDR3: CALWEARDYYKKLF. The CDR3 DNA is TGTGCCTTGTGGGAGGCAAGAGATTATTATAAGAAACTCTTT.

This clone was observed at least ten times. V usage is TRGV8 and J usage is TRGJP1. The germline CDR1 and CDR2 sequences are VENAVY and YDSYNSRV. The CDR3 covers 11 residues. Trimming took 2 bases from V and 10 from J; bases not matched to a gene: 1. The CDR3 sequence: CATWDIWFKIF. In DNA, the CDR3 is TGTGCCACCTGGGATATTTGGTTCAAGATATTT.

This clone is categorized as medium-sized. The same CDR3 arises from other DNA sequences in this sample as well. This chain links TRGV9 with TRGJ1 or TRGJ2. Germline lookup yields CDR1 GITISATS and CDR2 ISYDGTV (reference sequence). The CDR3 consists of 13 residues. V shed 2 bases, J shed 7 bases, and the junction held 8 bases outside the gene matches. DNA for the CDR3: TGTGCCTTGTGGGAGGCCGTCCGGTATAAGAAACTCTTT. It is translated as CALWEAVRYKKLF.

Sample share makes this clone medium-sized. Other DNA sequences within the sample encode an identical CDR3. The gene calls are TRGV9 and TRGJP. Germline V gene data show CDR1 as GITISATS and CDR2 as ISYDGTV (reference sequence). V trimming: 3 bases; J trimming: 7 bases; junction bases outside the gene matches: 9. The CDR3 is made up of 17 amino acids. CDR3 sequence: CALWELPGELGKKIKVF. As DNA, the CDR3 is TGTGCCTTGTGGGAGCTACCAGGGGAGTTGGGCAAAAAAATCAAGGTATTT.

This clone was observed a handful of times. TCRdb's listed protein matches a much larger clone and diverges from this DNA's translation at residue 5, likely through a read error; the protein shown comes from the DNA. The rearrangement links TRGV8 to TRGJ1 or TRGJ2. TCRdb offers no J gene call, so here the DNA was matched to germline to obtain one. This CDR3 has 13 amino acids. The germline V gene has CDR1 VENAVY and CDR2 YDSYNSRV. CDR3: CATWGRRYYKKLF. Written as DNA, the CDR3 is TGTGCCACCTGGGGTAGGCGGTACTATAAGAAACTCTTT.

The V and J genes are TRGV9 and TRGJ1 or TRGJ2. Assignment of the J gene here rests on matching the DNA to germline, because TCRdb gives none. The V segment lost 3 bases and the J segment 12 bases; nucleotides outside the gene matches: 14. This CDR3 is built from 13 residues. Per the germline V gene, CDR1 is GITISATS and CDR2 is ISYDGTV (reference sequence). The CDR3 spells CALWESDYHRKLF. In nucleotides, the CDR3 is TGTGCCTTGTGGGAGTCCGATTATCATAGGAAACTCTTT.

This clone was seen many times. TCRdb assigns this DNA the protein of a much larger clone, which departs from its translation at residue 12; this likely reflects a read error, and the protein shown comes from translating the DNA. V usage is TRGV9 and J usage is TRGJP. Since TCRdb gives no J gene, matching the DNA to germline was used here to assign it. Looked up from germline, CDR1 is GITISATS and CDR2 is ISYDGTV (reference sequence). The CDR3 sequence is 17 residues long. CDR3 nucleotides: TGTGCCTTGTGGGAGGTCCGGGCAGGTGGGGGCGAAAAAATCAAGGTATTT. Its protein product is CALWEVRAGGGEKIKVF.

In this sample, this clone turned up many times. A read error likely explains why the TCRdb protein, taken from a much larger clone, differs from this DNA's translation at residue 3; the protein shown is translated from the DNA. The chain recombines TRGV9 with TRGJP. As TCRdb names no J gene, one was assigned here on the basis of a DNA match to germline. Germline CDR1 is GITISATS and CDR2 is ISYDGTV (reference sequence). The CDR3 covers 15 residues. CDR3 sequence (DNA): TGTGCCTCGTGGGAGTCAGAGTTGGGCAAAAAAATCAAGGTATTT. Its protein product is CASWESELGKKIKVF.

By sample share, this clone is medium-sized. The rearrangement links TRGV4 to TRGJ1 or TRGJ2. The CDR3 totals 14 residues. Trimming cost V 5 bases and J 4 bases; bases outside gene matches: 11. Per the germline V gene, CDR1 is EGSTGY and CDR2 is YDSYTSSV. Written as DNA, the CDR3 is TGTGCCACCTGGGCCACCAAGAAATATTATAAGAAACTCTTT. Translated: CATWATKKYYKKLF.

A word on this clone: A single base separates this from a much larger clone, so it may be a read error. DNA of the CDR3: TGTGCCTCGTGGGAGTTTGATACCACTGGTTGGTTCAAGATATTT. Translation: CASWEFDTTGWFKIF. V is TRGV9 and J is TRGJP1. TCRdb records no J gene; here it was assigned by comparing the DNA to germline. The CDR3 loop spans 15 amino acids. Germline assignment: CDR1 GITISATS and CDR2 ISYDGTV (reference sequence).

A note on this clone: Other DNA variants within this sample encode the same CDR3. The rearrangement joins TRGV4 to TRGJ1 or TRGJ2. Germline matching of the DNA provided the J gene here, since TCRdb leaves it blank. Trimming at V came to 8 bases and at J to 4 bases, leaving 11 bases not matched to a gene. The germline V gene encodes CDR1 EGSTGY and CDR2 YDSYTSSV. This CDR3 is built from 13 residues. CDR3 sequence: CATSFRGYYKKLF. CDR3 coding DNA: TGTGCCACCTCCTTTAGGGGATATTATAAGAAACTCTTT.

This clone was observed at least ten times. This DNA's translation and the protein TCRdb lists, from a much larger clone, do not match at residue 10, likely due to a read error; the protein shown is translated from the DNA. The chain is built from TRGV9 and TRGJP. This CDR3 comprises 15 residues. From germline, CDR1 is GITISATS and CDR2 ISYDGTV (reference sequence). CDR3: CALWEQELGRKIKVF. The CDR3 region has the DNA TGTGCCTTGTGGGAGCAAGAGTTGGGCAGAAAAATCAAGGTATTT.

This clone was picked up many times. The gene calls are TRGV5 and TRGJ1 or TRGJ2. This CDR3 spans 14 amino acids. V lost 3 bases to trimming and J lost 0 bases; unmatched junction nucleotides: 5. CDR1 is VINAFY, CDR2 YDVSNSKD, per germline. The CDR3 spells CATWDGPNYYKKLF. DNA for the CDR3: TGTGCCACCTGGGACGGACCGAATTATTATAAGAAACTCTTT.

Turning to this clone: The likely explanation is a read error, given a far larger clone one base away. This chain uses TRGV9 with TRGJP. In the absence of a J gene in TCRdb, the DNA was matched to germline to assign it here. This CDR3 contains 17 residues. Germline CDR1 and CDR2: GITISATS and ISYDGTV (reference sequence). The CDR3 protein is CALWEVQGNLGKKIKVF. The CDR3 DNA sequence: TGTGCCCTGTGGGAGGTGCAGGGGAATTTGGGCAAAAAAATCAAGGTATTT.

This clone has ten or more counts. The protein that TCRdb holds for this DNA derives from a much larger clone and differs from the translated DNA at residue 9, which likely indicates a read error; the protein shown here is translated from the DNA. The CDR3 region has the DNA TGTGCCTTGTGGGAGGAACGTCTGGGGTTGGGCAAAAAAATCAAGGTATTT. It specifies CALWEERLGLGKKIKVF. The V and J genes are TRGV9 and TRGJP. TCRdb records no J gene; here it was assigned by comparing the DNA to germline. The germline V gene has CDR1 GITISATS and CDR2 ISYDGTV (reference sequence). V dropped 2 bases and J dropped 9; count of bases not matched to a gene: 10. This CDR3 has 17 amino acids.

This clone was observed at least ten times. The amino acid sequence in TCRdb belongs to a much larger clone and departs from this DNA's translation at residue 10, likely a sequencing read error; the sequence shown is translated from the DNA. The V gene is given as TRGV9, and no J gene call is available. CDR3 length equals 12 residues. Per germline, CDR1 GITISATS and CDR2 ISYDGTV (reference sequence). The CDR3 nucleotides read TGTGCCTTGTGGGAGGTGCGGTATAAGAGACTCTTT. Its protein is CALWEVRYKRLF.

Points on this clone: The protein in TCRdb stems from a much larger clone and differs at residue 8 from this DNA's translation, likely a read error; here the protein is translated from the DNA. J is TRGJP1 and V is TRGV9. The J gene, absent from TCRdb, was called here by matching the DNA to germline. CDR3 length: 14 amino acids. Trimming removed 3 bases from V and 6 bases from J; junction bases left unmatched: 7. CDR1 and CDR2 from the germline V gene are GITISATS and ISYDGTV (reference sequence). This chain's CDR3 is CALWENLAGWFKIF. The CDR3 DNA sequence: TGTGCCTTGTGGGAGAACCTCGCTGGTTGGTTCAAGATATTT.

V gene TRGV8 combines with J gene TRGJ1 or TRGJ2. The J gene, not given by TCRdb, was assigned here from a germline match of the nucleotide sequence. Germline trimming cut 6 bases from V and 8 bases from J; bases unmatched to any gene: 10. This CDR3 contains 12 residues. Germline lookup yields CDR1 VENAVY and CDR2 YDSYNSRV. CDR3 protein: CATWKLRDKKLF. Written as DNA, the CDR3 is TGTGCCACCTGGAAGCTTAGAGATAAGAAACTCTTT.

With regard to this clone: The translation of this DNA and the TCRdb protein of a much larger clone differ at residue 11, probably owing to a read error; the protein shown here is translated from the DNA. The chain couples TRGV9 to TRGJP. Germline matching of the DNA provided the J gene here, since TCRdb leaves it blank. CDR3 size: 17 residues. Germline loops: CDR1 GITISATS, CDR2 ISYDGTV (reference sequence). CDR3 coding DNA: TGTGCCTTGTGGGAGGACCTATTCCAGTTGAGCAAAAAAATCAAGGTATTT. This translates into CALWEDLFQLSKKIKVF.

Only a few counts were recorded for this clone. The TCRdb protein, from a much larger clone, departs from this DNA's translation at residue 10, likely by read error; the protein shown derives from the DNA. No call exists for the J gene, whereas the V gene is TRGV9. CDR3 length equals 12 residues. CDR1 and CDR2 from the germline V gene are GITISATS and ISYDGTV (reference sequence). CDR3 bases: TGTGCCTTGTGGGAGGTGCAGGGAACGAGACTCTTT. Its protein is CALWEVQGTRLF.

This clone has ten or more counts. This chain uses TRGV8 with TRGJ1 or TRGJ2. The J gene, not given by TCRdb, was assigned here from a germline match of the nucleotide sequence. Germline CDR1 and CDR2: VENAVY and YDSYNSRV. This CDR3 contains 12 residues. The V and J ends lost 0 bases and 12 bases, in that order; junction bases with no gene match: 8. The CDR3 nucleotides are TGTGCCACCTGGGATAGGCCGCGCGGGAAACTCTTT. Protein sequence: CATWDRPRGKLF.

This clone has more than one count but fewer than ten. The TCRdb record carries a much larger clone's protein, which differs from this DNA's translation at residue 10; a read error is the likely cause, and the protein listed here is the DNA translation. V usage is TRGV5 and J usage is TRGJ1 or TRGJ2. TCRdb lists no J gene, so it was determined here by aligning the DNA to germline. The V and J ends lost 0 bases and 12 bases, in that order; junction bases with no gene match: 11. This CDR3 region has 13 residues. The germline V gene encodes CDR1 VINAFY and CDR2 YDVSNSKD. CDR3 coding DNA: TGTGCCACCTGGGACAGGCGTGTTGATAGGAAACTCTTT. Protein product: CATWDRRVDRKLF.

This clone was detected a few times. The V and J genes are TRGV4 and TRGJ1 or TRGJ2. TCRdb does not report a J gene; here it was assigned by matching the DNA to germline references. With V trimmed by 2 bases and J by 0 bases, 10 bases remained unmatched. Germline V gene data show CDR1 as EGSTGY and CDR2 as YDSYTSSV. The CDR3 totals 16 residues. The CDR3 reads CATWDEPISNYYKKLF. CDR3 DNA: TGTGCCACCTGGGATGAACCAATTTCGAATTATTATAAGAAACTCTTT.

Many counts were recorded for this clone. The translation of this DNA and the TCRdb protein of a much larger clone differ at residue 3, probably owing to a read error; the protein shown here is translated from the DNA. V is TRGV3 and J is TRGJ1 or TRGJ2. Because TCRdb records no J gene, it was assigned here through a match of the DNA to germline. The CDR3 is 11 amino acids. Germline lookup yields CDR1 VTNTFY and CDR2 YDVSTARD (reference sequence). The CDR3 here is CASWDRPAKLF. The CDR3 DNA reads as TGTGCCTCCTGGGACAGGCCGGCGAAACTCTTT.

Only a few counts were recorded for this clone. A far larger clone lies a single base away; this is likely a read error. The same CDR3 also results from other DNA sequences found in this sample. The J gene is TRGJ1 or TRGJ2, the V gene TRGV8. The J gene, missing from TCRdb, was assigned here through DNA to germline matching. This CDR3 comprises 13 residues. Germline V gives CDR1 VENAVY, CDR2 YDSYNSRV. The CDR3, as DNA: TGTGCCACCTGGGAGCCCTGGTATTACAAGAAACTCTTT. It translates to CATWEPWYYKKLF.

The sample holds many counts of this clone. This DNA's translation and the protein TCRdb lists, from a much larger clone, do not match at residue 13, likely due to a read error; the protein shown is translated from the DNA. This sequence joins TRGV9 and TRGJP. CDR1 is GITISATS, CDR2 ISYDGTV, per germline (reference sequence). The CDR3 has 16 amino acids. The CDR3 protein is CALWEAKELGKKVKVF. In DNA, the CDR3 is TGTGCCTTGTGGGAGGCTAAGGAGTTGGGCAAAAAAGTCAAGGTATTT.